Listed below are T cell receptor beta chains from one sample, sequenced in a study of early T cells in non-severe SARS-CoV-2 infection. From the 5' RACE reads, TCRdb called clonotypes with MiXCR, one entry per CDR3 protein. The sample holds tens of thousands of distinct CDR3 sequences, roughly an eighth seen once. Sequenced sample: whole blood. These TCRs come from an adult who was a healthcare worker with PCR-confirmed SARS-CoV-2 infection or an uninfected control (not recorded which). CDR3s include the opening cysteine and the closing phenylalanine or tryptophan. A D gene is named only where the DNA matches it firmly. Not all rows give a size; the values are once, few, many and, for expanded clones, a class.

D	V	J	size	CDR3	DNA
.	TRBV18	TRBJ2-4	many	CASSLGLGDGIQYF	TGTGCCAGCTCACTCGGTCTGGGGGATGGCATTCAGTACTTC
.	TRBV6-5	TRBJ1-2	many	CASSYIPSANYGYTF	TGTGCCAGCAGTTACATTCCATCAGCTAACTATGGCTACACCTTC
.	TRBV5-1	TRBJ1-5	many	CASTLTGDSNQPQHF	TGCGCCAGCACCCTAACCGGGGATAGCAATCAGCCCCAGCATTTT
TRBD1	TRBV7-2	TRBJ1-2	many	CASSLVTGDYGYTF	TGTGCCAGCAGCTTAGTGACAGGGGACTATGGCTACACCTTC
TRBD1	TRBV28	TRBJ2-7	many	CASSFGDRASYEQYF	TGTGCCAGCAGTTTCGGGGACAGGGCCTCCTACGAGCAGTACTTC
.	TRBV4-1	TRBJ2-3	many	CASSQEGGYTQYF	TGCGCCAGCAGCCAAGAGGGAGGTTATACGCAGTATTTT
TRBD1	TRBV20-1	TRBJ2-5	few	CSAIRDRDQETQYF	TGCAGTGCTATCCGGGACAGGGATCAAGAGACCCAGTACTTC
.	TRBV28	TRBJ1-3	.	CASSFLTGINTIYF	TGTGCCAGCAGTTTCCTTACTGGCATAAACACCATATATTTT
.	TRBV6-6	TRBJ2-5	many	CASKKRSSETQYF	TGTGCCAGCAAAAAAAGGTCCTCAGAGACCCAGTACTTC
.	TRBV6-5	TRBJ1-1	many	CASSRLNTEAFF	TGTGCCAGCAGCCGGCTGAACACTGAAGCTTTCTTT
TRBD1	TRBV28	TRBJ1-1	few	CASSTQGARTEAFF	TGTGCCAGCAGCACACAGGGGGCAAGGACTGAAGCTTTCTTT
.	TRBV29-1	TRBJ2-1	few	CSIERGVLDEQFF	TGCAGCATCGAACGCGGCGTCCTGGACGAGCAGTTCTTC
.	TRBV28	TRBJ2-1	.	CASSLQGRTYNEQFF	TGTGCCAGCAGTTTACAGGGACGGACCTACAATGAGCAGTTCTTC
TRBD2	TRBV5-1	TRBJ2-7	many	CASSPGTSLRDEQYF	TGCGCCAGCAGCCCCGGGACTAGCTTGCGGGACGAGCAGTACTTC
.	TRBV6-2/TRBV6-3	TRBJ1-5	many	CASSYTAISNQPQHF	TGTGCCAGCAGTTACACAGCCATTAGCAATCAGCCCCAGCATTTT
.	TRBV12-3/TRBV12-4	TRBJ1-5	many	CASSSDVNQPQQF	TGTGCCAGCAGTTCGGACGTGAATCAGCCCCAGCAATTT
.	TRBV5-5	TRBJ1-4	.	CASSLFGSEKLFF	TGTGCCAGCAGCTTGTTTGGAAGTGAAAAACTGTTTTTT
.	TRBV7-8	TRBJ1-4	.	CASSPAGVNEKLFF	TGTGCCAGCAGTCCGGCAGGGGTTAATGAAAAACTGTTTTTT
.	TRBV13	TRBJ1-4	many	CASSLLHSGRRSNEKLFF	TGTGCCAGCAGCCTTCTCCATTCAGGACGGCGTAGTAATGAAAAACTGTTTTTT
TRBD1	TRBV24-1	TRBJ2-4	few	CATSDSGGGKNIQYF	TGTGCCACCAGTGATTCAGGGGGCGGCAAAAACATTCAGTACTTC
.	TRBV29-1	TRBJ1-1	few	CSVEGPERTEAFF	TGCAGCGTTGAGGGGCCGGAGAGAACTGAAGCTTTCTTT
.	TRBV30	TRBJ1-1	many	CAWKFYTYTEAFF	TGTGCCTGGAAATTTTACACCTACACTGAAGCTTTCTTT
TRBD2	TRBV20-1	TRBJ2-5	many	CSAIRTSGGAGETQYF	TGCAGTGCCATAAGGACTAGCGGGGGGGCCGGAGAGACCCAGTACTTC
.	TRBV7-6	TRBJ2-7	many	CASSSVVDEQYF	TGTGCCAGCAGCTCAGTAGTGGACGAGCAGTACTTC
TRBD2	TRBV5-4	TRBJ2-5	many	CASSLGVSGGSETQYF	TGTGCCAGCAGCTTGGGAGTTAGCGGGGGTTCTGAGACCCAGTACTTC
.	TRBV20-1	TRBJ1-1	many	CSARTTQESMNTEAFF	TGCAGTGCTAGAACTACCCAAGAATCCATGAACACTGAAGCTTTCTTT
.	TRBV20-1	TRBJ2-1	many	CSAAVADEQFF	TGCAGTGCTGCCGTTGCCGATGAGCAGTTCTTC
.	TRBV29-1	TRBJ1-5	few	CSVGRRRNQPQHF	TGCAGTGTGGGCCGCAGACGCAATCAGCCCCAGCATTTT
.	TRBV24-1	TRBJ2-2	many	CATSDSHRANTGELFF	TGTGCCACCAGTGACTCTCACAGGGCTAACACCGGGGAGCTGTTTTTT
TRBD2	TRBV9	TRBJ2-3	many	CASSVGDGGGGDTQYF	TGTGCCAGCAGCGTAGGAGACGGGGGGGGCGGAGATACGCAGTATTTT
.	TRBV5-5	TRBJ1-1	.	CASSITTGFTEAFF	TGTGCCAGCAGCATAACGACAGGATTCACTGAAGCTTTCTTT
TRBD2	TRBV12-3/TRBV12-4	TRBJ2-3	many	CASSHRTSGVGSTDTQYF	TGTGCCAGCAGTCACCGGACTAGCGGAGTAGGTAGTACAGATACGCAGTATTTT
.	TRBV2	TRBJ2-1	many	CASTRMSSYNEQFF	TGTGCCAGCACTCGGATGAGCTCCTACAATGAGCAGTTCTTC
.	TRBV5-5	TRBJ2-7	.	CASSRDFYEQYF	TGTGCCAGCAGCAGGGACTTCTACGAGCAGTACTTC
.	TRBV4-1	TRBJ2-7	.	CASSRGAEPYEQYF	TGCGCCAGCAGCCGGGGCGCGGAGCCTTACGAGCAGTACTTC
.	TRBV12-3/TRBV12-4	TRBJ1-1	few	CASSPDGWGAEAFF	TGTGCCAGCAGCCCTGACGGATGGGGGGCTGAAGCTTTCTTT
.	TRBV13	TRBJ2-7	few	CASSLGQPYEQYF	TGTGCCAGCAGCCTAGGACAGCCCTACGAGCAGTACTTC
TRBD2	TRBV7-2	TRBJ2-2	.	CASNPTSGVNTGELFF	TGTGCCAGCAACCCCACTAGCGGGGTAAACACCGGGGAGCTGTTTTTT
TRBD1	TRBV20-1	TRBJ1-1	once	CSGLEQGTTAFF	TGCAGTGGCCTTGAACAGGGGACAACAGCTTTCTTT
.	TRBV4-1	TRBJ2-3	many	CASSLRVGAPSTDTQYF	TGCGCCAGCAGTTTGAGGGTAGGGGCACCTAGCACAGATACGCAGTATTTT
.	TRBV28	TRBJ1-1	many	CASSSVWNTEAFF	TGTGCCAGCAGTTCCGTCTGGAACACTGAAGCTTTCTTT
.	TRBV7-2	TRBJ1-5	many	CASSPQGQNSNQPQHF	TGTGCCAGCAGCCCCCAGGGACAAAATAGCAATCAGCCCCAGCATTTT
.	TRBV14	TRBJ2-7	many	CASSHDSYEQYF	TGTGCCAGCAGCCACGACAGCTACGAGCAGTACTTC
TRBD1	TRBV5-1	TRBJ2-1	.	CASSLPDRGAEQFF	TGCGCCAGCAGCTTACCGGACAGGGGCGCTGAGCAGTTCTTC
TRBD1	TRBV2	TRBJ2-2	many	CASRWTGGDTGELFF	TGTGCCAGCCGCTGGACAGGGGGGGACACCGGGGAGCTGTTTTTT
TRBD2	TRBV29-1	TRBJ2-1	.	CSLAGGIYNEQFF	TGCAGCCTAGCGGGAGGGATCTACAATGAGCAGTTCTTC
.	TRBV29-1	TRBJ1-1	few	CSVDPQTANTEAFF	TGCAGCGTTGACCCACAGACGGCGAACACTGAAGCTTTCTTT
.	TRBV11-2	TRBJ1-1	few	CASSYQTNTEAFF	TGTGCCAGCAGCTACCAGACGAACACTGAAGCTTTCTTT
.	TRBV19	TRBJ1-1	once	CASSIGGEAFF	TGTGCCAGTAGTATTGGCGGGGAAGCTTTCTTT
.	TRBV5-6	TRBJ2-7	.	CASRGGPAGSYEQYF	TGTGCCAGCAGGGGGGGCCCCGCCGGCTCCTACGAGCAGTACTTC
TRBD2	TRBV20-1	TRBJ2-1	many	CSATRGLAGHNEQFF	TGCAGTGCTACCCGGGGACTAGCGGGACACAATGAGCAGTTCTTC
.	TRBV20-1	TRBJ1-2	.	CSVHPGSSYGYTF	TGCAGTGTCCACCCCGGGAGTAGCTATGGCTACACCTTC
TRBD1	TRBV30	TRBJ2-1	many	CAWSGGQGDNEQFF	TGTGCCTGGAGTGGGGGACAGGGAGACAATGAGCAGTTCTTC
.	TRBV2	TRBJ1-6	.	CASSEQVSPLHF	TGTGCCAGCAGTGAACAGGTTTCACCCCTCCACTTT
.	TRBV29-1	TRBJ2-7	many	CSVEEPAASYEQYF	TGCAGCGTTGAAGAACCCGCCGCCTCCTACGAGCAGTACTTC
.	TRBV12-3/TRBV12-4	TRBJ1-2	many	CASSFQRFGKSGYTF	TGTGCCAGCAGTTTTCAACGGTTCGGCAAGAGCGGCTACACCTTC